This note documents a single T cell receptor beta chain sequence. Its matching antigen is unknown. Germline loops: CDR1 GTSNPN, CDR2 SVGIG (reference sequence). The CDR3 covers 14 residues. V lost 1 base to trimming and J lost 3 bases, with 12 bases between them. An equimolar mix of two oligonucleotides served as the beta constant-region primer for TRBC1 and TRBC2. Nested alpha and beta constant-region primers with the SP2 primer drove four PCR rounds on ligated cDNA. TCRdb itself ran the UMI-ligation and nested PCR reads through MiXCR, one entry per CDR3 protein. This sample has roughly 130,000 distinct CDR3 sequences, with over 30% found just once. The data are from a study of naive and memory T cell subsets. The study, taken as a whole, reports: A clonotype means one alpha or beta sequence, not an alpha/beta pair.

The clonotype was recovered from a human donor in good health. The chain couples TRBV30 to TRBJ1-2; no firm D call. Material for sequencing was central memory CD4+ T cells from blood. CDR3 sequence (DNA): TGTGCCTGGAGTGGGGCAGACCGATACTATGGCTACACCTTC. Its protein product is CAWSGADRYYGYTF.